A selection of T cell receptor beta chains follows, all from one sample in a study of T cells in Graves' hyperthyroidism and ophthalmopathy. TCRdb reprocessed the multiplex PCR reads via MiXCR and lists one record per CDR3 protein. Here the sample spans under 350,000 distinct CDR3 sequences, about a sixth being singletons. Sequenced input: blood. The origin of the receptors is a woman aged 55-70 years with Graves' ophthalmopathy. Each CDR3 is given with its conserved first and last residue. D genes are given only for firm matches. A clone size is listed for some rows: how often the clone was seen (once, few, many), or a class if it is expanded.

clone size	D gene	V gene	J gene	CDR3 DNA	CDR3 protein
-	TRBD1	TRBV18	TRBJ2-7	TGTGCCAGCTCACCACTGTCAGGACAGGGGGTCTACGAGCAGTACTTC	CASSPLSGQGVYEQYF
many	TRBD1	TRBV5-5	TRBJ1-6	TGTGCCAGCAGCTTGGTTGGCAGGGGGAATAATTCACCCCTCCACTTT	CASSLVGRGNNSPLHF
many	-	TRBV7-2	TRBJ2-3	TGTGCCAGCAGCTTAGGGTTCACAGATACGCAGTATTTT	CASSLGFTDTQYF
-	-	TRBV11-2	TRBJ2-3	TGTGCCAGCAGCTTAAACAGGAACACAGATACGCAGTATTTT	CASSLNRNTDTQYF
few	TRBD2	TRBV9	TRBJ2-1	TGTGCCAGCAGCGTCGGGACTAGCGGGAGTCCCAATGAGCAGTTCTTC	CASSVGTSGSPNEQFF
few	TRBD1	TRBV6-1	TRBJ2-1	TGTGCCAGCAGTCGAGGACAGGGCTTCTACAATGAGCAGTTCTTC	CASSRGQGFYNEQFF
many	-	TRBV12-3/TRBV12-4	TRBJ1-2	TGTGCCAGCAGCCGGGTCTCCTATGGCTACACCTTC	CASSRVSYGYTF
many	TRBD1	TRBV7-2	TRBJ1-2	TGTGCCAGCAGGGATAGGGACAGAAATAACTATGGCTACACCTTC	CASRDRDRNNYGYTF
many	TRBD1	TRBV7-2	TRBJ1-5	TGTGCCAGCAGCCGTCCAGGGGACAGATATAGCAATCAGCCCCAGCATTTT	CASSRPGDRYSNQPQHF
many	-	TRBV7-2	TRBJ1-1	TGTGCCAGCAGCTCCGGGACGGCGGGCACTGAAGCTTTCTTT	CASSSGTAGTEAFF
many	TRBD1	TRBV9	TRBJ2-1	TGTGCCAGCAGCGTACTCGGGACAGGGGGTCACAATGAGCAGTTCTTC	CASSVLGTGGHNEQFF
few	-	TRBV29-1	TRBJ2-2	TGCAGCGTTGGTGAGGGGTTCTCGTCCGGGGAGCTGTTTTTT	CSVGEGFSSGELFF
-	TRBD2	TRBV20-1	TRBJ2-2	TGCAGTGCTAGGGGGACTAGCGACACCGGGGAGCTGTTTTTT	CSARGTSDTGELFF
many	-	TRBV3-1	TRBJ1-3	TGTGCCAGCAGCCAAGGGTCCCCAGGAGGAAACACCATATATTTT	CASSQGSPGGNTIYF
-	-	TRBV3-1	TRBJ1-1	TGTGCCAGCAGCCTTACGGGGACGGGTAACACTGAAGCTTTCTTT	CASSLTGTGNTEAFF
many	-	TRBV2	TRBJ2-7	TGTGCCAGCAGGATTATTGCCCTCGGGGTCTACGAGCAGTACTTC	CASRIIALGVYEQYF
-	TRBD1	TRBV5-6	TRBJ1-1	TGTGCCAGCAGCTGGCTTTTTGGGACAGCTCTAGGAACTGAAGCTTTCTTT	CASSWLFGTALGTEAFF
-	-	TRBV27	TRBJ2-7	TGTGCCAGCAGCCGGGCCGGCTACGAGCAGTACTTC	CASSRAGYEQYF
few	-	TRBV5-1	TRBJ1-5	TGCGCCAGCAGCTTGGAGGGGCATCAGCCCCAGCATTTT	CASSLEGHQPQHF
-	-	TRBV9	TRBJ2-5	TGTGCCAGCAGCCCCCGAAGTACGAGGGAGACCCAGTACTTC	CASSPRSTRETQYF
-	-	TRBV9	TRBJ2-5	TGTGCCAGCAGCGTTGGGTGGGATGGGCAGGGGTTAGAGACCCAGTACTTC	CASSVGWDGQGLETQYF
many	-	TRBV29-1	TRBJ1-1	TGCAGCGTTCTACAGGGATCCGATGAAGCTTTCTTT	CSVLQGSDEAFF
many	-	TRBV29-1	TRBJ2-3	TGCAGCGTTGATCTAGCGATGGATACGCAGTATTTT	CSVDLAMDTQYF
many	-	TRBV7-9	TRBJ1-1	TGTGCCAGCAGCTTGTTTGGACACTCATCCACTGAAGCTTTCTTT	CASSLFGHSSTEAFF
many	-	TRBV2	TRBJ1-5	TGTGCCAGCGCGACAGGAAGTCAGCCCCAGCATTTT	CASATGSQPQHF
-	-	TRBV5-6	TRBJ2-6	TGTGCCAGCAGCTTCACGGCCTCTGGGGCCAACGTCCTGACTTTC	CASSFTASGANVLTF
many	TRBD1	TRBV28	TRBJ1-1	TGTGCCAGCAGTTTGGGGGGGGACAGTAGCTTAAACACTGAAGCTTTCTTT	CASSLGGDSSLNTEAFF